This passage covers 5 T cell receptor beta chains from one sample sequenced in a study of identical twins. TCRdb reprocessed the 5' RACE reads via MiXCR and lists one record per CDR3 protein. The data contain roughly 250,000 distinct CDR3 sequences, over 13% of them singletons. Sequenced: memory (CD45RO+) T cells sorted from blood. The receptors shown here come from a woman aged 18-30 years in good health.

This clonotype showed up just a few times. The rearrangement uses TRBV29-1 and TRBJ2-7, with D possibly TRBD1 on 6 matching bases. The V end was cut by 3 bases, the J end by 5 bases, with 20 bases between. This CDR3 is built from 15 residues. CDR1 and CDR2 (germline): SQVTM, ANQGSEA. Here the CDR3 reads CSVEGEQGYQNEQYF. The CDR3 DNA follows: TGCAGCGTTGAGGGCGAACAGGGTTATCAAAACGAGCAGTACTTC.

V and J are TRBV19 and TRBJ2-5; no firm D call. V was pared by 6 bases and J by 4 bases, with 18 bases between. Germline V gene lookup returns CDR1 LNHDA and CDR2 SQIVND (reference sequence). The CDR3 runs to 15 residues. The CDR3 protein is CASSPSAAYLETQYF. The DNA of the CDR3 is TGTGCCAGTAGCCCATCCGCAGCTTACTTAGAGACCCAGTACTTC.

The rearrangement links TRBV2 to TRBJ1-2; D unresolved. Trimming pared 6 bases from V and 5 bases from J, leaving 10 bases between. Germline V gene sequence: CDR1 SNHLY, CDR2 FYNNEI. The CDR3 consists of 12 residues. CDR3 region: CASSERLYGYTF. The CDR3 nucleotides are TGTGCCAGCAGCGAGAGATTATATGGCTACACCTTC.

There are a few counts of this clonotype. The chain joins TRBV7-8 to TRBJ1-4; the D is unclear. The CDR3 consists of 15 residues. Between the trimmed V and J ends, which lost 5 bases and 3 bases, there was a span of 13 bases. Germline V gene lookup returns CDR1 SGHVS and CDR2 FQNEAQ. The CDR3 bases are TGTGCCAGCAGCCTTACACATCTGTCTAATGAAAAACTGTTTTTT. Residues: CASSLTHLSNEKLFF.

This clonotype has a handful of counts. V usage is TRBV5-5 and J usage is TRBJ2-7; no firm D call. CDR3 length: 15 amino acids. Trimming removed 1 base from V and 0 bases from J, with 11 bases in between. Per the germline V gene, CDR1 is SGHKS and CDR2 is YYEKEE (reference sequence). CDR3 nucleotide sequence: TGTGCCAGCAGCTTGAGTGCGAGTTCCTCCTACGAGCAGTACTTC. Its translation is CASSLSASSSYEQYF.